Reported below is one TCR beta chain. The V segment lost 5 bases and the J segment 4 bases; nucleotides outside the gene matches: 7. The CDR3 is 14 residues long. Germline assignment: CDR1 MDHEN and CDR2 SYDVKM. This entry is derived from a study of blood T cell repertoires in COVID-19. Repertoires were generated with immunoSEQ multiplex PCR, while TCRdb's copy carries only in-frame clones and drops some. The table has over 120,000 clones, 75% to 80% seen once. Participant age was roughly 18 to 89 years, and participants resided in approximately 24 US areas. Participants were placed into cohorts based on the clinical history they reported. Donors in Cohort 3 who had recovered were those with two negative PCRs, healthcare professional clearance, or resolution of their symptoms.

The sequencing input was PBMCs or T cells enriched from blood (not recorded which). The receptor was isolated from a woman aged 50 to 65 who had recovered from COVID-19. The chain links TRBV28 to TRBJ1-1; 7 bases line up with TRBD1. The CDR3 DNA reads as TGTGCCAGCAGTGACAGGGCGTGGGGCACTGAAGCTTTCTTT. Translating gives CASSDRAWGTEAFF.